These T cell receptor beta chains were read from a single sample in a study of T cells in Graves' hyperthyroidism and ophthalmopathy. TCRdb used MiXCR to reprocess the multiplex PCR reads, holding one entry per CDR3 protein. This sample has 250,000 to 350,000 distinct CDR3 sequences, with roughly 20% found just once. Sequenced: blood. Source of these receptors: a man aged 25 to 45 with Graves' ophthalmopathy. Both conserved end residues are part of each CDR3. D genes are given only for firm matches. The size of a clone is reported for some rows only, either as once, few or many, or as a class for expanded clones.

DNA	CDR3	V	J	size	D
TGTGCCAGCAGCTTAGAAACGGGGCCAGCCAAAAACATTCAGTACTTC	CASSLETGPAKNIQYF	TRBV7-2	TRBJ2-4	few	NA
TGTGCCAGCAGTTTCCAGGGTTTCGTCTCTAATGAAAAACTGTTTTTT	CASSFQGFVSNEKLFF	TRBV6-1	TRBJ1-4	NA	NA
TGTGCCAGCTCACCCCGGGACGGCAATAATTCACCCCTCCACTTT	CASSPRDGNNSPLHF	TRBV18	TRBJ1-6	few	NA
TGTGCCAGCAGCTGGGGCGAGGCTAGCGGCCCCTACGAGCAGTACTTC	CASSWGEASGPYEQYF	TRBV28	TRBJ2-7	few	TRBD2
TGTGCCAGCAGCTCCCTGAGGGTCGGTGGCTACACCTTC	CASSSLRVGGYTF	TRBV11-2	TRBJ1-2	many	NA
TGTGCCAGCAGCTCGTCTAGCGGGAGGTTAGAGACCCAGTACTTC	CASSSSSGRLETQYF	TRBV7-9	TRBJ2-5	few	TRBD2
TGTGCCAGCAGCTTTCTCACTAGCGGGCGCACCGGGGAGCTGTTTTTT	CASSFLTSGRTGELFF	TRBV5-8	TRBJ2-2	NA	TRBD2
TGTGCCAGCAGCGCGCCGAGTAGCGGGAGCTCCTACAATGAGCAGTTCTTC	CASSAPSSGSSYNEQFF	TRBV12-3/TRBV12-4	TRBJ2-1	NA	TRBD2
TGTGCCAGCAGCTTGGACCGCATGAACACTGAAGCTTTCTTT	CASSLDRMNTEAFF	TRBV7-8	TRBJ1-1	many	NA
TGCGCCAGCAGCTTAGGAGGGGGTAATGAAAAACTGTTTTTT	CASSLGGGNEKLFF	TRBV5-1	TRBJ1-4	many	NA
TGTGCCAGCAGCCAAGATCCCCAGCCTACCTATGGCTACACCTTC	CASSQDPQPTYGYTF	TRBV4-2	TRBJ1-2	NA	NA
TGTGCCAGCAGCCAAGGGGTACTGAGCACAGATACGCAGTATTTT	CASSQGVLSTDTQYF	TRBV3-1	TRBJ2-3	many	NA
TGCAGCGTTGAAGCTCCCCCCAGCGCTGAAGCTTTCTTT	CSVEAPPSAEAFF	TRBV29-1	TRBJ1-1	few	NA
TGCGCCAGCAGCTTAACTGCGACTAGCGTGCAAGAGACCCAGTACTTC	CASSLTATSVQETQYF	TRBV5-1	TRBJ2-5	NA	TRBD2
TGTGCCAGCAGTTTCGGAGCCCACACAGATACGCAGTATTTT	CASSFGAHTDTQYF	TRBV7-9	TRBJ2-3	NA	NA
TGTGCCAGCAGCCCAAACCAACAGGCGCCTAACGGCTACACCTTC	CASSPNQQAPNGYTF	TRBV11-3	TRBJ1-2	few	NA
TGTGCCAGCAGTATGACAGGGGCGGGCTACGAGCAGTACTTC	CASSMTGAGYEQYF	TRBV3-1	TRBJ2-7	NA	TRBD1
TGTGCCAGCACCGCCAGGGGCAACTATGGCTACACCTTC	CASTARGNYGYTF	TRBV7-9	TRBJ1-2	few	NA
TGTGCCAGCAGTTACCGAGGACAGAGCTCCTACGAGCAGTACTTC	CASSYRGQSSYEQYF	TRBV6-5	TRBJ2-7	few	NA
TGTGCCAGTAGGCTCAGGTGGGATCAGCCCCAGCATTTT	CASRLRWDQPQHF	TRBV19	TRBJ1-5	few	NA
TGTGCCAGCAGCTGGCCCGAGCAGTACTTC	CASSWPEQYF	TRBV6-1	TRBJ2-7	few	NA
TGTGCCAGCAGTGGGGACAGGGGGCTCGAGACCCAGTACTTC	CASSGDRGLETQYF	TRBV2	TRBJ2-5	NA	TRBD1
TGTGCCAGTACCCCGGTAATTGGCAATCAGCCCCAGCATTTT	CASTPVIGNQPQHF	TRBV19	TRBJ1-5	NA	NA
TGCAGTGCTAGAGCAGGACTAGCGGGACTCTACGAGCAGTACTTC	CSARAGLAGLYEQYF	TRBV20-1	TRBJ2-7	once	TRBD2
TGTGCCAACCGGGGGGGTAGCGGGAGGGTCGACGAGCAGTACTTC	CANRGGSGRVDEQYF	TRBV6-2/TRBV6-3	TRBJ2-7	NA	TRBD2
TGCGCCAGCAGCCAGACAGCTAACTATGGCTACACCTTC	CASSQTANYGYTF	TRBV5-1	TRBJ1-2	few	NA
TGTGCCAGCAGCGGGCTATACCAAGAGACCCAGTACTTC	CASSGLYQETQYF	TRBV2	TRBJ2-5	many	NA
TGTGCCAGCAGTATACAGGGGGTTGGCTACACCTTC	CASSIQGVGYTF	TRBV28	TRBJ1-2	few	TRBD1
TGTGCCACCAGTGACCCGGGCCATCTAGAGTACTTC	CATSDPGHLEYF	TRBV24-1	TRBJ2-5	NA	NA
TGTGCCAGCAGTGAGCGTCTTTCGAACACTGAAGCTTTCTTT	CASSERLSNTEAFF	TRBV2	TRBJ1-1	NA	NA
TGTGCCAGCAGTCTACAGGGTTGGGGAGATACGCAGTATTTT	CASSLQGWGDTQYF	TRBV27	TRBJ2-3	few	NA